These 17 T cell receptor beta chains were sequenced from one sample in a study of blood T cell repertoires in COVID-19 (TCRdb year 2020). Library creation used the immunoSEQ multiplex PCR assay. The source is immuneACCESS, and TCRdb retained only in-frame sequences with V and J called. Part of the clones is not carried over; for the studies checked, unresolved V genes explain less than half of this, and the remainder is unexplained. The sample table records about 300,000 clones; 89% of these occur just once. The top ten clones comprise less than 3% of the sample. The sequenced material came from PBMCs or T cells enriched from blood (not recorded which). These receptors were collected from a woman aged 45-60 years who had been exposed to COVID-19.

V gene TRBV18 combines with J gene TRBJ1-5; maybe TRBD1 (6 bases). The CDR3 sequence is 15 residues long. Trimming pared 4 bases from V and 6 bases from J, leaving 16 bases between. Germline V CDR1 and CDR2: KGHSH, LQKENI. CDR3 sequence reads: CASSLSQGDVQPQHF. The CDR3 region has the DNA TGTGCCAGCTCACTATCACAGGGAGATGTTCAGCCCCAGCATTTT.

This clone was observed a handful of times. The V gene is TRBV5-1, the J gene TRBJ1-2; 9 bases line up with TRBD1. Germline CDR1 reads SGHRS; CDR2 reads YFSETQ. This CDR3 spans 16 amino acids. Losses at the gene ends were 4 bases for V and 3 bases for J; bases not matched to a gene: 10. The CDR3: CASSGRGQGSYYGYTF. DNA of the CDR3: TGCGCCAGCAGCGGGAGGGGACAGGGCAGCTACTATGGCTACACCTTC.

This clone was seen a handful of times. The V and J genes are TRBV20-1 and TRBJ2-1; 11 nucleotides align to TRBD2. This CDR3 comprises 16 residues. The V gene end was trimmed by 3 bases and the J gene end by 8 bases; junction bases not matched to a gene: 12. The V gene's germline CDR1 is DFQATT and CDR2 SNEGSKA (reference sequence). This CDR3 is CSASGLAGGSGDEQFF. As DNA, the CDR3 is TGCAGTGCTAGTGGTCTAGCGGGGGGATCGGGCGATGAGCAGTTCTTC.

The J gene is TRBJ1-4, the V gene TRBV27; tentative D call: TRBD1 (5 bases). The CDR3 extends over 14 amino acids. Per the germline V gene, CDR1 is MNHEY and CDR2 is SMNVEV (reference sequence). The V end lost 6 bases, the J end lost 4 bases, and 12 bases lay between the germline ends. The CDR3 region has the DNA TGTGCCAGCAGCCGCCAGGGTAATAATGAAAAACTGTTTTTT. It specifies CASSRQGNNEKLFF.

The rearrangement links TRBV3-1 (or the pseudogene TRBV3-2) to TRBJ2-5; D possibly corresponds to TRBD2 (5 bases). The V end was cut by 7 bases, the J end by 4 bases, with 13 bases between. The CDR3 covers 13 residues. In germline, CDR1 is LGHDT, CDR2 YNNKEL (reference sequence). CDR3 region: CASNKPGTETQYF. CDR3 DNA: TGTGCCAGCAACAAACCGGGAACAGAGACCCAGTACTTC.

The CDR3 here is CASSGQGRTEAFF. CDR3 DNA sequence: TGTGCCAGCAGCGGACAGGGTAGGACTGAAGCTTTCTTT. The rearrangement uses TRBV9 and TRBJ1-1; 7 bases agree with TRBD1. CDR3 length equals 13 residues. Germline values: CDR1 SGDLS, CDR2 YYNGEE. J gave up 5 bases and V 3 bases, and 4 bases lay outside the gene matches.

This clone was observed a few times. The V and J genes are TRBV4-2 and TRBJ2-3; 9 bases are a match to TRBD2. The V gene's germline CDR1 is LGHNA and CDR2 YNFKEQ. This CDR3 contains 19 residues. J gave up 2 bases and V 1 base, and 13 bases lay outside the gene matches. CDR3 coding DNA: TGTGCCAGCAGCCAAGGTTGGCGGGGGGGCTTTGGTGTCACAGATACGCAGTATTTT. Translated: CASSQGWRGGFGVTDTQYF.

The chain employs TRBV16 and TRBJ2-2; D perhaps matches TRBD1 (5 bases). The germline V and J ends were trimmed by 0 bases and 3 bases, with 14 bases remaining between them. CDR1 is KGHSY and CDR2 is FQNENV in the germline V gene. The CDR3 consists of 17 residues. CDR3 in amino acids: CASSQSGLLADTGELFF. For the CDR3, the DNA is TGTGCCAGCAGCCAATCGGGGCTTCTGGCGGACACCGGGGAGCTGTTTTTT.

The chain carries TRBV6-6 and TRBJ1-2, with TRBD1 matching over 9 bases. Germline V CDR1 and CDR2: MNHNY, SVGAGI (reference sequence). V shed 5 bases, J shed 4 bases, and the junction held 8 bases outside the gene matches. The CDR3 totals 15 residues. CDR3 nucleotide sequence: TGTGCCAGCAGTGGACGACAGGGGGGAGGCTATGGCTACACCTTC. This sequence encodes CASSGRQGGGYGYTF.

J is TRBJ1-1 and V is TRBV2; D uncertain. This CDR3 contains 15 residues. Germline CDR1 is SNHLY and CDR2 is FYNNEI. V lost 1 base and J 0 bases, leaving 9 bases between the germline ends. The DNA of the CDR3 is TGTGCCAGCAGTGAAGATAGTCAAATGAACACTGAAGCTTTCTTT. Protein sequence: CASSEDSQMNTEAFF.

The rearrangement uses TRBV27 and TRBJ2-7; 9 nucleotides line up with TRBD2. In germline, CDR1 is MNHEY, CDR2 SMNVEV (reference sequence). V was pared by 6 bases and J by 4 bases, with 10 bases of the junction left unmatched. The CDR3 covers 15 residues. CDR3 nucleotide sequence: TGTGCCAGCAGCCTAGGTAGCGGGGGTATATACGAGCAGTACTTC. This sequence encodes CASSLGSGGIYEQYF.

The chain employs TRBV14 and TRBJ1-3; TRBD1 matches 7 bases. Germline V gene lookup returns CDR1 SGHDN and CDR2 FVKESK. V shed 3 bases, J shed 0 bases, and the junction held 8 bases outside the gene matches. There are 17 residues in the CDR3. The CDR3 nucleotides are TGTGCCAGCAGCCAGCGGACAGGCGTCCACTCTGGAAACACCATATATTTT. Its translation: CASSQRTGVHSGNTIYF.

The chain has TRBV5-6 and TRBJ2-3; TRBD2 might be the D (6 bases). Germline V gene data show CDR1 as SGHDT and CDR2 as YYEEEE. The CDR3 extends over 14 amino acids. V lost 5 bases, J lost 2 bases, and 12 bases lay in between. This CDR3 is CASRTGEYTDTQYF. The CDR3 region has the DNA TGTGCCAGCAGAACGGGGGAATACACAGATACGCAGTATTTT.

The chain combines TRBV6-5 with TRBJ1-2; possible D gene TRBD1, 6 bases. The CDR3 consists of 14 residues. Deletions cut 6 bases from V and 4 bases from J, with 15 bases between. From germline, CDR1 is MNHEY and CDR2 SVGAGI. CDR3 sequence reads: CASRGGGRGYGYTF. CDR3 DNA sequence: TGTGCCAGCAGGGGAGGGGGAAGGGGCTATGGCTACACCTTC.

This chain uses TRBV6-5 with TRBJ2-7; TRBD1 matches 7 bases. Trimming at V came to 5 bases and at J to 3 bases, leaving 7 bases not matched to a gene. CDR1 MNHEY and CDR2 SVGAGI come from the germline V gene. The CDR3 consists of 14 residues. CDR3 residues: CASSKQTGSYEQYF. The DNA for the CDR3 is TGTGCCAGCAGTAAACAGACAGGGAGCTACGAGCAGTACTTC.

This clone has only one observation. The chain links TRBV30 to TRBJ2-3, with TRBD2 matching over 13 bases. The CDR3 consists of 14 residues. The germline CDR1 and CDR2 sequences are GTSNPN and SVGIG (reference sequence). The junction had 5 bases not matched to a gene; V was cut back by 5 bases and J by 6 bases. The CDR3, as DNA: TGTGCCTGGCGACTAGCGGGGGGCAAGGATACGCAGTATTTT. The encoded protein is CAWRLAGGKDTQYF.

This rearrangement joins TRBV18 to TRBJ1-5; perhaps TRBD1 as D (6 bases). CDR1 is KGHSH, CDR2 LQKENI, per germline. The CDR3 covers 18 residues. The V end lost 3 bases, the J end lost 2 bases, and 20 bases lay between the germline ends. CDR3 amino acids: CASSPRVGGAEGNQPQHF. The CDR3 region has the DNA TGTGCCAGCTCACCGAGGGTAGGGGGGGCAGAGGGCAATCAGCCCCAGCATTTT.